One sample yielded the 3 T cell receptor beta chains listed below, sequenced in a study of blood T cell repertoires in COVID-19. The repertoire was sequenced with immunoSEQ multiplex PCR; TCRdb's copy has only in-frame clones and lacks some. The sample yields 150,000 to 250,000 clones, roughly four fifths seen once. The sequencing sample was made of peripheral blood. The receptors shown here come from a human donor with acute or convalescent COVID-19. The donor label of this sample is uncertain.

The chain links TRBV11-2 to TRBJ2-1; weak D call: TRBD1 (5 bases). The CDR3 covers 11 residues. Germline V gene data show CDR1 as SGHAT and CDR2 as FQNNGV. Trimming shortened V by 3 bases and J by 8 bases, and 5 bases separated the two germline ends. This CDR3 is CASSLGHEQFF. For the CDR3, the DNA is TGTGCCAGCAGCTTGGGGCATGAGCAGTTCTTC.

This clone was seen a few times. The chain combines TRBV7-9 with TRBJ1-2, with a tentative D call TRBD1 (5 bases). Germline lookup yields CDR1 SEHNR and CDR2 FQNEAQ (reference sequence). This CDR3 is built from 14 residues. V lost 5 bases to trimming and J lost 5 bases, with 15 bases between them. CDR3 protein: CASSGHRDSYGYTF. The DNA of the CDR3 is TGTGCCAGCAGCGGTCACCGGGACTCATATGGCTACACCTTC.

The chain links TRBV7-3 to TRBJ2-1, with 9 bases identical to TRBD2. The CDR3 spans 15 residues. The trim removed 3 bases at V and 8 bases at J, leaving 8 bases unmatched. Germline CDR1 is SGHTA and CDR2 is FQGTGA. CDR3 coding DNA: TGTGCCAGCAGCTTGAGGGATAGCGGGAGTCATGAGCAGTTCTTC. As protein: CASSLRDSGSHEQFF.